Listed here are 16 T cell receptor delta chains from one sample, sequenced in a study of γδ T cells in repeated Plasmodium falciparum infection. Vgamma9/Vdelta2+ and Vdelta2-negative gammadelta T cells were flow-sorted from PBMC for bulk sequencing. TCRdb re-called the multiplex PCR reads via CATT. This table has approximately 53,000 delta-chain clones, approximately 1.5% appearing once. The specimen was gamma-delta T cells from blood. These receptors all stem from a pool of human donors (malaria-infected and uninfected, not separated).

The sample holds a few counts of this clone. With a far larger clone one base away, a read error is the likely cause. The same CDR3 is also encoded by other DNA sequences in this sample. The V gene is listed as TRDV1; no J gene was called; the table's D call of TRDD3 was not tested on the DNA. Looked up from germline, CDR1 is TSWWSYY and CDR2 is QGS. The length of the CDR3 is 18 residues. The CDR3 region has the DNA TGTGCTCTTGGGGACAGGGACGGAAGGGGGATAATCGGGTATAAACTCATTTTT. Translating gives CALGDRDGRGIIGYKLIF.

The table lists this clone with a few counts. A far more abundant clone sits one base away, making this likely a read error. This specimen includes other DNA sequences encoding the same CDR3. V is TRDV1 and J is TRDJ1, with D hard to call. The V end lost 5 bases, the J end lost 8 bases, and 24 bases lay between the germline ends. Germline CDR1 is TSWWSYY and CDR2 is QGS. The CDR3 consists of 16 residues. The DNA of the CDR3 is TGTGCTCTTGGGATAAGACCCGTTAGGAACGGCGACAAACTCATCTTT. This encodes CALGIRPVRNGDKLIF.

As regards this clone: Translating this DNA gives a protein that differs at residue 4 from the TCRdb one, which belongs to a much larger clone; a read error is likely, and the protein shown is this translation. This sequence joins TRDV1 and TRDJ1, with D unresolved. TCRdb does not report a J gene; here it was assigned by matching the DNA to germline references. This CDR3 comprises 21 residues. Germline V lookup: CDR1 TSWWSYY, CDR2 QGS. Here the CDR3 DNA reads TGTGCTCTTGTGGAACCCCCTTTACACGTACGGGGTACATTATACACCGATAAACTCATCTTT. Translation: CALVEPPLHVRGTLYTDKLIF.

This clone was counted ten times or more. A read error likely explains this, since a far larger clone differs by one base. The same CDR3 is also encoded by other DNA sequences in this sample. The chain joins TRDV1 to TRDJ1; 8 nucleotides match TRDD3. CDR1 and CDR2 (germline): TSWWSYY, QGS. CDR3 length: 24 amino acids. Trimming at V came to 0 bases and at J to 10 bases, leaving 37 bases not matched to a gene. This CDR3 is CALGELVPSYKLASTGGYALTLIF. As DNA, the CDR3 is TGTGCTCTTGGGGAACTAGTCCCTAGCTATAAGCTAGCATCGACTGGGGGGTACGCTTTAACACTCATCTTT.

In this sample, this clone turned up many times. The rearrangement joins TRDV3 to TRDJ1, with TRDD3 matching 9 bases. The germline V gene encodes CDR1 TVYSNPD and CDR2 GDNSRS (reference sequence). Unmatched junction bases numbered 18, after V lost 3 bases and J lost 1 base. This CDR3 has 18 residues. The CDR3 DNA reads as TGTGCCTTACCGCGAGGGGGATACAAGAAGTCCTCCACCGATAAACTCATCTTT. It encodes CALPRGGYKKSSTDKLIF.

There are many counts of this clone. TCRdb's protein for this DNA is that of a much larger clone and differs from the translation at residue 4, likely a read error; the protein shown is the DNA translation. The chain has TRDV2 and TRDJ1; TRDD3 agrees at 8 bases. The trim removed 5 bases at V and 2 bases at J, leaving 9 bases unmatched. Germline CDR1 reads GEAIGNYY; CDR2 reads EKD. The CDR3 consists of 15 residues. The CDR3 here is CACGALLGGTDKLIF. CDR3 in DNA: TGTGCCTGTGGCGCCTTACTGGGGGGGACCGATAAACTCATCTTT.

There are many counts of this clone. Since a far larger clone is one base different, this is likely a read error. Other DNA sequences in this sample translate to the same CDR3. The chain combines TRDV1 with TRDJ1; 10 bases fit TRDD3. The V gene's germline CDR1 is TSWWSYY and CDR2 QGS. The V gene end was trimmed by 3 bases and the J gene end by 2 bases; junction bases not matched to a gene: 24. The CDR3 runs to 22 residues. The CDR3 protein is CALGERPLKAWYWGMRTDKLIF. CDR3 sequence (DNA): TGTGCTCTTGGGGAGCGGCCTTTAAAGGCGTGGTACTGGGGGATGCGAACCGATAAACTCATCTTT.

This clone occurred a few times. A far larger clone is just one base off, so this is likely a read error. For the V gene the call is TRDV1; the J gene has no call; the table calls TRDD3, which could not be checked here. The germline V gene encodes CDR1 TSWWSYY and CDR2 QGS. The CDR3 loop spans 18 amino acids. The CDR3 sequence is CALGEAYPHWGIRRALIF. The CDR3 DNA reads TGTGCTCTTGGGGAGGCCTACCCCCACTGGGGGATACGGCGAGCGCTCATCTTT.

This clone was counted ten times or more. A much larger clone lies a single base off, so this may be a read error. The gene calls are TRDV1 and TRDJ1; 8 bases are shared with TRDD3. The CDR3 is made up of 23 amino acids. Germline loops: CDR1 TSWWSYY, CDR2 QGS. CDR3 in DNA: TGTGCTCTTGGGGAAAAATCCACGTTCGGTCCCCTACTGGGGGCCAAATACACCGCTAAACTCATCTTT. It yields the protein CALGEKSTFGPLLGAKYTAKLIF.

For this clone: A far larger clone is just one base off, so this is likely a read error. Other DNA sequences in this specimen translate into the identical CDR3. The chain is built from TRDV2 and TRDJ1; TRDD3 is a possible D gene (6 bases). Germline CDR1 reads GEAIGNYY; CDR2 reads EKD. The CDR3 length is 18 residues. CDR3 residues: CACDTVRGTQLYTDKLIF. The CDR3 DNA reads TGTGCCTGTGACACCGTCCGGGGGACCCAATTGTACACGGATAAACTCATCTTT.

This clone was counted at least ten times. TCRdb shows a much larger clone's protein in place of this DNA's translation, and the two differ at residue 6, likely through a read error; the protein shown is translated from the DNA. V gene TRDV1 combines with J gene TRDJ1, with a tentative D call TRDD3 (6 bases). Since TCRdb gives no J gene, matching the DNA to germline was used here to assign it. Germline V gives CDR1 TSWWSYY, CDR2 QGS. The CDR3 consists of 13 residues. Trimming cost V 4 bases and J 7 bases, with 13 bases left between them. CDR3 protein: CALGVPGDAKLIF. DNA for the CDR3: TGTGCTCTTGGGGTACCGGGGGACGCTAAACTCATCTTT.

Comment on this clone: The protein that TCRdb holds for this DNA derives from a much larger clone and differs from the translated DNA at residue 13, which likely indicates a read error; the protein shown here is translated from the DNA. The chain has TRDV3 and TRDJ1; 11 positions match TRDD3. This CDR3 region has 19 residues. The V gene's germline CDR1 is TVYSNPD and CDR2 GDNSRS (reference sequence). The V segment lost 5 bases and the J segment 1 base; nucleotides outside the gene matches: 21. DNA for the CDR3: TGTGCCCAGGTACCTTCCCCCTACTGGGGGATAAGGTGCACCGATAAACTCATCTTT. Residues: CAQVPSPYWGIRCTDKLIF.

Of note for this clone: TCRdb's protein, taken from a much larger clone, differs from this DNA's translation at residue 7, likely owing to a read error; the protein displayed comes from the DNA. The chain employs TRDV3 and TRDJ1, with unresolved D. The CDR3 totals 12 residues. V was pared by 5 bases and J by 3 bases, with 13 bases between. Germline V gene sequence: CDR1 TVYSNPD, CDR2 GDNSRS (reference sequence). The chain's CDR3 is CALQVDADKLIF. CDR3 in DNA: TGTGCCCTTCAGGTGGACGCCGATAAACTCATCTTT.

For this clone: A far larger clone is just one base off, so this is likely a read error. Additional DNA sequences in this sample encode the identical CDR3. The CDR3 sequence is CACDSVLGDTRSSWDTRQMFF. As DNA, the CDR3 is TGTGCCTGTGACTCCGTACTGGGGGACACGAGGAGCTCCTGGGACACCCGACAGATGTTTTTC. V usage is TRDV2 and J usage is TRDJ3; 9 bases line up with TRDD3. TCRdb does not report a J gene; here it was assigned by matching the DNA to germline references. The V gene's germline CDR1 is GEAIGNYY and CDR2 EKD. After removal of 3 bases from V and 0 bases from J, the junction contained 14 bases not matched to a gene. The CDR3 totals 21 residues.

Only a few counts were recorded for this clone. Only one base separates this from a far larger clonotype, so it likely reflects a read error. This specimen includes other DNA sequences encoding the same CDR3. The rearrangement links TRDV3 to TRDJ1; 9 nucleotides line up with TRDD2. V was pared by 5 bases and J by 0 bases, with 22 bases of the junction left unmatched. Germline V CDR1 and CDR2: TVYSNPD, GDNSRS (reference sequence). CDR3 size: 19 residues. CDR3 nucleotides: TGTGCCCGTACCTTCCTACGTACTGGAGTGTTAGGGTACACCGATAAACTCATCTTT. Its protein product is CARTFLRTGVLGYTDKLIF.

This clone was recorded a few times. TCRdb's protein, taken from a much larger clone, differs from this DNA's translation at residue 6, likely owing to a read error; the protein displayed comes from the DNA. CDR3 sequence reads: CALGEICSKDTRILSLSPDKLIF. DNA for the CDR3: TGTGCTCTTGGGGAAATTTGTTCGAAGGATACGCGTATCCTGAGTTTGAGCCCCGATAAACTCATCTTT. The chain links TRDV1 to TRDJ1; TRDD3 agrees at 7 bases. The CDR3 loop spans 23 amino acids. With V trimmed by 2 bases and J by 3 bases, 30 bases remained unmatched. Germline V CDR1 and CDR2: TSWWSYY, QGS.